The clone carrying this T cell receptor beta chain has more than one count but fewer than ten. Its target is unknown. Germline lookup yields CDR1 GTSNPN and CDR2 SVGIG (reference sequence). The ends were cut back, 3 bases at V and 7 bases at J, with 10 bases in the middle. The CDR3 covers 11 residues. The data are from a study of beta chain features in type 1 diabetes. The authors reverse transcribed all of the isolated RNA, so sequencing captured expressed TCRB transcripts. Generated by immunoSEQ multiplex PCR, the TCRdb table keeps only in-frame clones and is missing some. The sample lists about 700,000 clones; around 15% were seen once. Isolation of CD4+ naive, central memory, regulatory and stem cell-like memory cells was achieved by sorting via CD45RO/CCR7/CD25/CD127/CD95/CD27. Study conclusions and caveats: Patients and controls would share equally any PCR tilt toward shorter templates. There was a moderate but significant shortening of TCRB CDR3s in all four CD4+ subsets of Type 1 diabetes patients.

The gene calls are TRBV30 and TRBJ2-7; possible D gene TRBD2, 6 bases. Sequenced material: naive CD4+ T cells from blood. This sequence was found in a man younger than 35 with type 1 diabetes. The CDR3 protein is CAWSGAGEQYF. CDR3 bases: TGTGCCTGGAGCGGGGCGGGGGAGCAGTACTTC.